Here is one T cell receptor beta chain with its context. Methods used by the authors: Amplifying reference gene primers gave estimates of nucleated cell counts. Data came from immunoSEQ multiplex PCR; TCRdb stores just in-frame clones and leaves some out. V, J and clone size were drawn from that table, and D and trimming were deduced from the DNA. The sample consists of about 87,000 clones, 65% to 85% of them appearing once. The data originate from a study of blood T cell repertoires in COVID-19. Germline V gives CDR1 SGHVS, CDR2 FQNEAQ. This CDR3 has 15 amino acids. V shed 3 bases and J shed 5 bases, with 17 bases lying between them.

The rearrangement uses TRBV7-8 and TRBJ2-7, with D uncertain. Sequencing was carried out using peripheral blood. The source is a woman in her fifties or sixties with acute or convalescent COVID-19. The CDR3 DNA sequence: TGTGCCAGCAGCTTGGCTATCTCTACTAAAGACGAGCAGTACTTC. As protein: CASSLAISTKDEQYF.